These 8 T cell receptor beta chains were all obtained from the same sample, sequenced in a study of T cells after yellow fever vaccination. One entry per CDR3 protein, called by TCRdb with MiXCR from the 5' RACE reads. Of 250,000 to 400,000 distinct CDR3 sequences in the sample, about 4% were seen once. The sequencing used PBMCs, collected 5 days after the yellow fever booster vaccination. These TCRs come from a man aged 18 to 29 who received the YFV17D yellow fever vaccine.

The chain employs TRBV4-1 and TRBJ2-3; tentatively, D is TRBD2 (6 bases). V lost 3 bases to trimming and J lost 4 bases, with 14 bases between them. CDR1 is MGHRA and CDR2 is YSYEKL in the germline V gene. The CDR3 runs to 15 residues. CDR3 DNA sequence: TGCGCCAGCAGCCAGCACCTAGCGTACGCAGATACGCAGTATTTT. This encodes CASSQHLAYADTQYF.

In this sample, this clonotype turned up many times. The chain has TRBV7-2 and TRBJ1-3; D gene unclear. Between the trimmed V and J ends, which lost 5 bases and 0 bases, there was a span of 8 bases. CDR1 is SGHTA, CDR2 FQGNSA, per germline. The CDR3 has 14 residues. The CDR3 nucleotides read TGTGCCAGCAGCCTGATGTACTCTGGAAACACCATATATTTT. It is translated as CASSLMYSGNTIYF. The whole variable domain, remainder taken from reference TRBV7-2 and TRBJ1-3, is GAGVSQSPSNKVTEKGKDVELRCDPISGHTALYWYRQSLGQGLEFLIYFQGNSAPDKSGLPSDRFSAERTGGSVSTLTIQRTQQEDSAVYLCASSLMYSGNTIYFGEGSWLTVV.

The chain joins TRBV7-8 to TRBJ2-7, with TRBD1 identical over 7 bases. CDR3 length equals 15 residues. The V segment lost 5 bases and the J segment 2 bases; nucleotides outside the gene matches: 9. The germline V gene encodes CDR1 SGHVS and CDR2 FQNEAQ. This CDR3 reads CASSPRTGLTYEQYF. The CDR3 nucleotides are TGTGCCAGCAGCCCTAGGACAGGCCTAACCTACGAGCAGTACTTC.

This clonotype was observed a few times. The chain has TRBV18 and TRBJ1-5; TRBD1 agrees at 7 bases. Germline lookup yields CDR1 KGHSH and CDR2 LQKENI. With V trimmed by 3 bases and J by 5 bases, 7 bases remained unmatched. The CDR3 spans 15 residues. CDR3 region: CASSPRQGPYQPQHF. The DNA of the CDR3 is TGTGCCAGCTCACCGCGACAGGGACCCTATCAGCCCCAGCATTTT.

This clonotype has a handful of counts. The chain employs TRBV14 and TRBJ2-5; 9 nucleotides agree with TRBD1. V lost 1 base and J lost 4; bases outside the gene matches: 10. Germline values: CDR1 SGHDN, CDR2 FVKESK. The CDR3 totals 17 residues. CDR3 amino acids: CASSQVQGGQGAETQYF. CDR3 DNA: TGTGCCAGCAGCCAAGTTCAAGGGGGACAGGGAGCAGAGACCCAGTACTTC.

This CDR3 is CASRRTGDYQPQHF. The CDR3 nucleotides read TGTGCCAGTAGGAGGACAGGGGACTATCAGCCCCAGCATTTT. This chain joins TRBV19 and TRBJ1-5, with 9 bases that match TRBD1. Trimming took 6 bases from V and 5 from J; bases not matched to a gene: 5. This CDR3 spans 14 amino acids. The germline V gene encodes CDR1 LNHDA and CDR2 SQIVND (reference sequence).

This clonotype was detected only a few times. The chain joins TRBV18 to TRBJ1-4; 7 bases are a match to TRBD1. The CDR3 contains 15 residues. Germline CDR1 and CDR2: KGHSH and LQKENI. J was trimmed by 8 bases and V by 0 bases; bases with no gene match: 6. In DNA form, the CDR3 reads TGTGCCAGCTCACCACCCGGACAGGACGGGGAAAAACTGTTTTTT. Encoded protein: CASSPPGQDGEKLFF.

This clonotype was found a few times. The chain joins TRBV18 to TRBJ1-1, with D maybe TRBD1 (5 bases). The germline V and J ends were trimmed by 2 bases and 7 bases, with 11 bases remaining between them. The CDR3 is 13 residues long. The germline CDR1 and CDR2 sequences are KGHSH and LQKENI. The CDR3, as DNA: TGTGCCAGCTCACCATTCGGGGACTATGAAGCTTTCTTT. This translates into CASSPFGDYEAFF.